The T cell receptor (beta chain) under discussion was sequenced for a study of persistence of HIV-infected CD4 T cells (dated by TCRdb to the early 2020s). Regarding the research as a whole: CMV- and HIV-1 Gag-responding CD4+ T cells were isolated from ART-treated individuals so that antigen-driven clonal expansion of HIV-1-infected cells could be examined. Participants had been on suppressive ART for a median of around eight years. Peripheral blood samples of up to about 180 mL were taken at multiple time points, with the exception of a couple of participants who underwent leukapheresis at a single time point. TCRbeta sequencing assessed the clonality of all cells in each sorted population, while proviral sequencing assessed the clonality of infected cells. The TCR cluster analysis across participants included 8 participants for CMV and about 7 participants for Gag. Results and caveats for the whole study, not just this receptor: Bulk TCR analyses could not be limited to the rare CMV-responding cells that actually contained HIV-1 proviruses. Enrichment of degenerate expanded CDR3beta sequences was found in antigen-responding cells, suggesting convergent selection of CD4+ responses to CMV and Gag. Within the same sorted populations, how oligoclonal the TCRs were correlated with how oligoclonal the proviruses were. The study involved few individuals and tested only a limited range of antigens. Significantly lower TCRbeta richness was observed in CMV- and Gag-responding cells than in anti-CD3/anti-CD28-responding cells, and higher oligoclonality was observed in CMV-responding cells than in CD3/CD28-stimulated and Gag-responding cells.

The label giving this sample's treatment or condition can be read as: suppressive antiretroviral therapy. Lysates of CMV-infected fibroblasts at around 10 ug/mL were used to stimulate the cells. Memory populations depleted of antigen-responding cells were obtained by sorting nonresponding CD40L-negative CD69-negative CD45RO-high memory CD4+ T cells. Participants were HIV-1-infected adults who started suppressive ART during chronic infection. Plasma HIV-1 RNA had been undetectable (below 50 copies/mL) in participants for at least 4 years. To be included, a participant needed positive CMV serology and a CD4+ T cell count above 400 cells/uL. Before stimulation, PBMCs were isolated using density centrifugation and then depleted of CD8+ T cells. CD8-depleted PBMCs were stimulated for 18 hours with anti-CD28/CD49d costimulation, CD40-blocking antibody and enfuvirtide to prevent new infections. Cell sorting was performed on a Beckman Coulter MoFlo Legacy or XDP sorter, and dead cells were excluded with propidium iodide. Genomic DNA was extracted with the QIAamp DNA Mini Kit for samples above one million cells, otherwise with the Quick-DNA Microprep Kit.

Note on this clone: Its antigen is not yet known. Base qualities are missing; no much larger clone stands one base away.

The immunoSEQ hsTCRB assay version 4, run in survey mode, was used to sequence TCRbeta repertoires from genomic DNA. Genomic DNA was diluted to approximately 10 ng/uL, and up to roughly 1 ug per sample was used for TCRbeta sequencing. The original methods were these. Analysis of the TCRbeta data was done in ImmunoSeq Analyzer 3.0, and diversity was computed on productive nucleotide rearrangements. Lower-bound TCR diversity was estimated with the improved Chao index, and clonality with the Gini coefficient using the Immunarch R package. Different nucleotide rearrangements encoding the same CDR3beta amino acid sequence were counted as distinct clonotypes. Differential abundance analysis identified TCRbeta sequences significantly enriched in antigen-responding cells relative to anti-CD3/anti-CD28-activated cells. TCRs were clustered by predicted peptide-MHC specificity with GLIPH2, both within individual participants and across merged participant data sets. TCRdb holds this immuneACCESS table with in-frame rearrangements only. Some clones are missing; in checked studies, unresolved V genes explain under half, and the rest has no known cause. The V and J calls and clone size come from that table; D and trimming were worked out from the DNA. Present in this sample are around 28,000 clones, about four fifths of which were seen just once. The ten largest clones take up less than 5% of the sample.

The material was CD4+ T cells sorted from PBMCs after approximately 19-hour stimulation, obtained from a patient who received antiretroviral therapy. The cell subset or site label on this specimen signifies: CD40L-CD69- CD45RO-high memory CD4 T cells not responding to CMV lysate. The origin of this receptor is an adult man with HIV who was CMV-seropositive.

The nucleotide sequence reads as follows: TGTGCCAGCAGCTCAGGACAGGGTTATTCACCCCTCCACTTT. The translation is CASSSGQGYSPLHF. The chain links TRBV9 with TRBJ1-6; 8 nucleotides in the junction match TRBD1. Its CDR3 holds 14 amino acids, cysteine through phenylalanine. The sequence is cut down to CDR3 DNA, 42 bases in frame from base 1. Clipping removes 4 bases from V and 8 bases from J, with 5 as the unmatched junction base count. The germline V gene encodes CDR1 SGDLS and CDR2 YYNGEE.